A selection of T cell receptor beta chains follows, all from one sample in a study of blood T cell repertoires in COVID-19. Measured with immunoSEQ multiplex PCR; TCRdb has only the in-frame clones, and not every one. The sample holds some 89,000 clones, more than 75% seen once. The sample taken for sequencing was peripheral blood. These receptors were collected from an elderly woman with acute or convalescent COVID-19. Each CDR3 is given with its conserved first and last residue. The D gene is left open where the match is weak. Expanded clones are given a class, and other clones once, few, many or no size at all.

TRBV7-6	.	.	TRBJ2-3	TGTGCCAGCAGCTTACTAAGCGTTGGCACAGATACGCAGTATTTT	CASSLLSVGTDTQYF
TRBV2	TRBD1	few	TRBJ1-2	TGTGCCAGCAGAGGACAGGCCGTGGTTTATGGCTACACCTTC	CASRGQAVVYGYTF
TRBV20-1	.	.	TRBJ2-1	TGCAGTGCTAGTAAGTTAGGCGGGGTCAATGAGCAGTTCTTC	CSASKLGGVNEQFF
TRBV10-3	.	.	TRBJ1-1	TGTGCCTCCCAATTGGGACAGAACACTGAAGCTTTCTTT	CASQLGQNTEAFF
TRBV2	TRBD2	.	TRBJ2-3	TGTGCCAGCAGTGAAGGGTCGAGATCCCCGACTAGCGGCGCAAGCACAGATACGCAGTATTTT	CASSEGSRSPTSGASTDTQYF
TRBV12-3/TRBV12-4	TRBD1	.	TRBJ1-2	TGTGCCAGCACCTTCACAGGGGTTGAAGGCTACACCTTC	CASTFTGVEGYTF
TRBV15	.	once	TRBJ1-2	TGTGCCACCAGCAGAGATCCTAATCCGATCTATGGCTACACCTTC	CATSRDPNPIYGYTF
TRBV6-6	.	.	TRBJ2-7	TGTGCCAGCAGTCGACCCCGAGAGGCAGGGGCCCCCTACGAGCAGTACTTC	CASSRPREAGAPYEQYF
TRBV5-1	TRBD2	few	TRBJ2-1	TGCGCCAGCAGCTTGGGAGGGACTAGCATAGTCGATGAGCAGTTCTTC	CASSLGGTSIVDEQFF
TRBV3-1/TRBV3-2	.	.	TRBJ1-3	TGTGCCAGCATGGAGGGATCTGGAAACACCATATATTTT	CASMEGSGNTIYF
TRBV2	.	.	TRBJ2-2	TGTGCCAGCAGTGAGGAGGTCGCGACCTACACCGGGGAGCTGTTTTTT	CASSEEVATYTGELFF
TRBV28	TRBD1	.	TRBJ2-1	TGTGCCAGCAGCCTGGGGGCCAACAGGGGCCTCTCCTACAATGAGCAGTTCTTC	CASSLGANRGLSYNEQFF
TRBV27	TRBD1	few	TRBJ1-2	TGTGCCAGCACGACCGGGACAGGGAACTATGGCTACACCTTC	CASTTGTGNYGYTF
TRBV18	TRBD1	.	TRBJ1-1	TGTGCCAGCTCCGCCATCAGGGGGCTTACTGAAGCTTTCTTT	CASSAIRGLTEAFF
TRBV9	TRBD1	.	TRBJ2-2	TGTGCCAGCAGCGTAGTCAGGGGGCCTAACGGGGAGCTGTTTTTT	CASSVVRGPNGELFF
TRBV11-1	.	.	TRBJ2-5	TGTGCCAGCAGCTTATACGTCCGGGAGACCCAGTACTTC	CASSLYVRETQYF
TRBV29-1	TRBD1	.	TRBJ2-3	TGCAGCGTTCCCGACAGGGGGCCTGCAGATACGCAGTATTTT	CSVPDRGPADTQYF
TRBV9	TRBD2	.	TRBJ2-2	TGTGCCAGCAGCCTAGCGGGGGGGTACACCGGGGAGCTGTTTTTT	CASSLAGGYTGELFF
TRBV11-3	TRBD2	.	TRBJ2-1	TGTGCCAGCAGCTGGGCGGGGGATTACAATGAGCAGTTCTTC	CASSWAGDYNEQFF
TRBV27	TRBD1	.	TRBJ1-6	TGTGCCAGCAGTCCCCAGGGACAGTTAAGTCGTTCACCCCTCCACTTT	CASSPQGQLSRSPLHF
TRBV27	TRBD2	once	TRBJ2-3	TGTGCCAGCAAAGGACTAGCGGGGCGCACAGATACGCAGTATTTT	CASKGLAGRTDTQYF
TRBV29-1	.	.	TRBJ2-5	TGCAGCGTTGAGAGGACAGCACAAGAGACCCAGTACTTC	CSVERTAQETQYF
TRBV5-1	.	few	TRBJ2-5	TGCGCCAGCAGCCCCCAGAAAGAGACCCAGTACTTC	CASSPQKETQYF
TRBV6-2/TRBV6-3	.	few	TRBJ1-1	TGTGCCAGCAGTTACGGAGGGAACACTGAAGCTTTCTTT	CASSYGGNTEAFF
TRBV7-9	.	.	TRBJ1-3	TGTGCCAGCAGCCCCGGGAGCTCTGGAAACACCATATATTTT	CASSPGSSGNTIYF
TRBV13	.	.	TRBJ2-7	TGTGCCAGCAGCTCTACCACCGGGAACTCCTACGAGCAGTACTTC	CASSSTTGNSYEQYF
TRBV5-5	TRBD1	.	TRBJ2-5	TGTGCCAGCAGCTTGGTTCATACGGGGACAGGGCAAGAGACCCAGTACTTC	CASSLVHTGTGQETQYF
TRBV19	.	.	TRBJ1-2	TGTGCCAGTAGCCCTACGAGAGGGCTGGATAACTATGGCTACACCTTC	CASSPTRGLDNYGYTF
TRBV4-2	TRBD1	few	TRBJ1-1	TGTGCCAGCAGCCAAGGATCAGGGGGGAGAACTGAAGCTTTCTTT	CASSQGSGGRTEAFF
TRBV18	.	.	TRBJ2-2	TGTGCCAGCTCACCTCGAGGGGGTAACACCGGGGAGCTGTTTTTT	CASSPRGGNTGELFF
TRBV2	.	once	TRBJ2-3	TGTGCCAGCAGTGAAATCAGGGGAACAGATACGCAGTATTTT	CASSEIRGTDTQYF
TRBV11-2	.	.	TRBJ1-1	TGTGCCAGCAGCCGAAACATGGGAGCTGAAGCTTTCTTT	CASSRNMGAEAFF
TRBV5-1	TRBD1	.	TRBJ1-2	TGCGCCAGCAGCTCCGGACAGGGGGCCATGGTTAATGGCTACACCTTC	CASSSGQGAMVNGYTF
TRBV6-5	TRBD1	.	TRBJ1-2	TGTGCCAGCAGGGGACAGTCAAGCTATGGCTACACCTTC	CASRGQSSYGYTF
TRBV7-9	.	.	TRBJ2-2	TGTGCCAGCAACCGAGATTTTACCGGGGAGCTGTTTTTT	CASNRDFTGELFF
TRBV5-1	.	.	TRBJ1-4	TGCGCCAGCAGCTTGGGAGGGGAAAAACTGTTTTTT	CASSLGGEKLFF
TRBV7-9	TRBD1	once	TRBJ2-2	TGTGCCAGCAGCCCTACCGACAGGGGGCGGTTCGGGGAGCTGTTTTTT	CASSPTDRGRFGELFF